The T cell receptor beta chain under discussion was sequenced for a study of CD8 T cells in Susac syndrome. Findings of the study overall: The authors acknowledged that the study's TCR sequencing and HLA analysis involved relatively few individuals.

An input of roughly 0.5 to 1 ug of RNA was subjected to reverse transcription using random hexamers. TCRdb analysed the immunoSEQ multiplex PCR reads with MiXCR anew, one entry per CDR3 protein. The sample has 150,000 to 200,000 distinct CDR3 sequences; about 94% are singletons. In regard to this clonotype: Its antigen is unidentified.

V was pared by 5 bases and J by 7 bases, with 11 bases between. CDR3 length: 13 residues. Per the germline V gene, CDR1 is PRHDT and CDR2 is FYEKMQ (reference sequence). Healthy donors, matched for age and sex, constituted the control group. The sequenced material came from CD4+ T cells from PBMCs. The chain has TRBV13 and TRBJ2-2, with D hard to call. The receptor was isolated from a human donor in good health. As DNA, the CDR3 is TGTGCCAGCAGCCCTCCACTCCACGGGGAGCTGTTTTTT. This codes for CASSPPLHGELFF.